This passage covers 23 T cell receptor beta chains from one sample sequenced in a study of T cell changes during pregnancy in multiple sclerosis (dated by TCRdb to about 2019). To prepare the library, the immunoSEQ multiplex PCR assay was applied. The source is immuneACCESS, and TCRdb retained only in-frame sequences with V and J called. Part of the clones is not carried over; for the studies checked, unresolved V genes explain less than half of this, and the remainder is unexplained. The sample contains about 73,000 clones, roughly 90% of them found a single time. The top ten clonotypes cover over 7.5% of the sample. The source was peripheral blood, collected after pregnancy. Source of these receptors: a female donor in good health, enrolled as a control in a pregnancy study.

The rearrangement joins TRBV5-1 to TRBJ2-3, with D perhaps matching TRBD1 (5 bases). Germline values: CDR1 SGHRS, CDR2 YFSETQ. The CDR3 covers 14 residues. Deletions cut 1 base from V and 2 bases from J, with 8 bases between. CDR3 region: CASSLRGSTDTQYF. The CDR3 region has the DNA TGCGCCAGCAGCTTGAGGGGATCCACAGATACGCAGTATTTT.

The chain is built from TRBV14 and TRBJ1-1; tentative D call: TRBD1 (6 bases). This CDR3 is built from 18 residues. Trimming pared 2 bases from V and 0 bases from J, leaving 19 bases between. The germline V gene has CDR1 SGHDN and CDR2 FVKESK. The DNA for the CDR3 is TGTGCCAGCAGCCAAAAGAGACAGGATCGGTCCATGAACACTGAAGCTTTCTTT. Protein sequence: CASSQKRQDRSMNTEAFF.

The genes are TRBV30 and TRBJ1-2; 7 bases are a match to TRBD1. The trim removed 4 bases at V and 4 bases at J, leaving 3 bases unmatched. Germline CDR1 GTSNPN, CDR2 SVGIG (reference sequence). CDR3 length: 12 amino acids. This chain's CDR3 is CAWTGGPYGYTF. The CDR3, as DNA: TGTGCCTGGACAGGGGGGCCCTATGGCTACACCTTC. Full variable domain (rest looked up from reference TRBV30 and TRBJ1-2): SQTIHQWPATLVQPVGSPLSLECTVEGTSNPNLYWYRQAAGRGLQLLFYSVGIGQISSEVPQNLSASRPQDRQFILSSKKLLLSDSGFYLCAWTGGPYGYTFGSGTRLTVV.

V gene TRBV6-1 combines with J gene TRBJ2-7, with D possibly being TRBD2 (5 bases). The germline gives CDR1 MNHNS, CDR2 SASEGT. V was clipped by 1 base and J by 0 bases, with 7 bases between them. CDR3 length: 14 residues. The CDR3 protein is CASSEGRGSYEQYF. The CDR3 DNA is TGTGCCAGCAGTGAAGGACGGGGCTCCTACGAGCAGTACTTC.

The rearrangement uses TRBV7-6 and TRBJ2-7, with 7 bases lining up with TRBD1. With 5 bases clipped from V and 3 bases from J, the junction kept 7 bases outside the gene matches. CDR3 length: 14 residues. Looked up from germline, CDR1 is SGHVS and CDR2 is FNYEAQ. The CDR3 spells CASSPRDRRYEQYF. Written as DNA, the CDR3 is TGTGCCAGCAGCCCCCGGGACAGACGCTACGAGCAGTACTTC. Looking up the rest from reference TRBV7-6 and TRBJ2-7 gives the full variable domain: GAGVSQSPRYKVTKRGQDVALRCDPISGHVSLYWYRQALGQGPEFLTYFNYEAQQDKSGLPNDRFSAERPEGSISTLTIQRTEQRDSAMYRCASSPRDRRYEQYFGPGTRLTVT.

The genes are TRBV5-6 and TRBJ2-1, with unresolved D. Germline loops: CDR1 SGHDT, CDR2 YYEEEE. The CDR3 has 12 residues. The V end lost 2 bases, the J end lost 9 bases, and 9 bases lay between the germline ends. The CDR3 reads CASSFAIAEQFF. CDR3 nucleotides: TGTGCCAGCAGCTTTGCGATTGCTGAGCAGTTCTTC.

The count of this clone is one. The genes are TRBV27 and TRBJ2-1; 10 bases map to TRBD2. The germline gives CDR1 MNHEY, CDR2 SMNVEV (reference sequence). The trim removed 7 bases at V and 0 bases at J, leaving 3 bases unmatched. The CDR3 length is 15 residues. CDR3 loop: CASTLAGASYNEQFF. Written as DNA, the CDR3 is TGTGCCAGCACTCTAGCGGGGGCCTCCTACAATGAGCAGTTCTTC.

This chain uses TRBV7-2 with TRBJ1-1; the D gene is possibly TRBD1 (5 bases). CDR3 size: 15 residues. Germline CDR1 reads SGHTA; CDR2 reads FQGNSA. V lost 2 bases to trimming and J lost 1 base, with 11 bases between them. CDR3 region: CASSLRSGGNTEAFF. CDR3 bases: TGTGCCAGCAGCTTACGATCGGGGGGGAACACTGAAGCTTTCTTT.

This chain connects TRBV29-1 to TRBJ1-2; no reliable D call. V shed 7 bases and J shed 0 bases, with 12 bases lying between them. The CDR3 loop spans 13 amino acids. CDR1 is SQVTM, CDR2 ANQGSEA, per germline. The CDR3 sequence: CSANSFTNYGYTF. The CDR3 region has the DNA TGCAGCGCTAACTCCTTTACTAACTATGGCTACACCTTC. Filled out from reference TRBV29-1 and TRBJ1-2, the complete variable domain reads SAVISQKPSRDICQRGTSLTIQCQVDSQVTMMFWYRQQPGQSLTLIATANQGSEATYESGFVIDKFPISRPNLTFSTLTVSNMSPEDSSIYLCSANSFTNYGYTFGSGTRLTVV.

The chain is built from TRBV11-2 and TRBJ2-7; D may be TRBD2 (5 bases). CDR3 size: 17 residues. Trimming took off 3 bases at V and 5 bases at J, with 23 bases between the two ends. Germline lookup yields CDR1 SGHAT and CDR2 FQNNGV. This chain's CDR3 is CASSFRPLGAGGDEQYF. Written as DNA, the CDR3 is TGTGCCAGCAGCTTTCGTCCTCTGGGAGCCGGCGGTGACGAGCAGTACTTC.

Here the CDR3 DNA reads TGCGCCAGCAGCCAAGCCCGCGACAGGGGTACCTCCTATGGCTACACCTTC. Residues: CASSQARDRGTSYGYTF. The genes are TRBV4-3 and TRBJ1-2; TRBD1 aligns across 8 bases. The V gene end was trimmed by 1 base and the J gene end by 4 bases; junction bases not matched to a gene: 11. Germline V CDR1 and CDR2: LGHNA, YSLEER. The CDR3 consists of 17 residues.

This clone has a single count. CDR3 protein: CASVQDSGNTIYF. The CDR3 DNA follows: TGTGCCTCTGTACAGGACTCTGGAAACACCATATATTTT. The genes are TRBV19 and TRBJ1-3, with D possibly being TRBD1 (5 bases). V lost 11 bases and J 0 bases, leaving 11 bases between the germline ends. This CDR3 is built from 13 residues. Germline CDR1 and CDR2: LNHDA and SQIVND (reference sequence). The full variable domain, with the rest looked up from reference TRBV19 and TRBJ1-3, is DGGITQSPKYLFRKEGQNVTLSCEQNLNHDAMYWYRQDPGQGLRLIYYSQIVNDFQKGDIAEGYSVSREKKESFPLTVTSAQKNPTAFYLCASVQDSGNTIYFGEGSWLTVV.

V usage is TRBV7-8 and J usage is TRBJ1-5, with D possibly matching TRBD1 (5 bases). The CDR3 contains 14 residues. The germline gives CDR1 SGHVS, CDR2 FQNEAQ. V gave up 2 bases and J gave up 4 bases, with 9 bases separating them. DNA of the CDR3: TGTGCCAGCAGCTTAATCGGGGGGAATCAGCCCCAGCATTTT. Encoded protein: CASSLIGGNQPQHF.

The rearrangement joins TRBV4-3 to TRBJ2-7, with D possibly TRBD2 on 6 matching bases. The V and J ends lost 1 base and 7 bases respectively, with 17 bases between them. CDR3 length: 15 amino acids. The germline V gene encodes CDR1 LGHNA and CDR2 YSLEER. The CDR3 protein is CASSQGLGGSGEQYF. The CDR3 coding sequence is TGCGCCAGCAGCCAAGGCCTGGGGGGTTCGGGGGAGCAGTACTTC.

J is TRBJ2-7 and V is TRBV9; 10 bases are shared with TRBD1. The V gene's germline CDR1 is SGDLS and CDR2 YYNGEE. V was pared by 0 bases and J by 5 bases, with 8 bases of the junction left unmatched. This CDR3 spans 16 amino acids. In DNA form, the CDR3 reads TGTGCCAGCAGCGTAGCCGCGACAGGGGGCTTCGACGAGCAGTACTTC. Protein product: CASSVAATGGFDEQYF.

This clone was observed a handful of times. The J gene is TRBJ2-7, the V gene TRBV14; 7 nucleotides line up with TRBD1. This CDR3 is 12 amino acids long. After removal of 4 bases from V and 11 bases from J, the junction contained 8 bases not matched to a gene. Germline V gene data show CDR1 as SGHDN and CDR2 as FVKESK. In nucleotides, the CDR3 is TGTGCCAGCAGCCCCCGCGACAGGGTGAAGTACTTC. Translated: CASSPRDRVKYF.

This chain connects TRBV5-1 to TRBJ1-2, with 8 bases that match TRBD1. The trim removed 0 bases at V and 1 base at J, leaving 5 bases unmatched. Germline lookup yields CDR1 SGHRS and CDR2 YFSETQ. The CDR3 extends over 16 amino acids. The CDR3 loop is CASSLDGQGLNYGYTF. DNA for the CDR3: TGCGCCAGCAGCTTGGACGGACAGGGCCTTAACTATGGCTACACCTTC.

J is TRBJ1-2 and V is TRBV5-6, with D tentatively TRBD1 (5 bases). V gave up 4 bases and J gave up 0 bases, with 13 bases separating them. Germline CDR1 reads SGHDT; CDR2 reads YYEEEE. The CDR3 loop spans 15 amino acids. The CDR3 DNA follows: TGTGCCAGCAGCCTAACCGGGACTTCTAACTATGGCTACACCTTC. This translates into CASSLTGTSNYGYTF.

This rearrangement joins TRBV11-1 to TRBJ2-2; 10 bases map to TRBD2. The CDR3 covers 17 residues. V was clipped by 0 bases and J by 3 bases; unmatched bases: 4. CDR1 and CDR2 (germline): SGHAT, FQDESV (reference sequence). The CDR3 loop is CASSLAGTSVYTGELFF. In DNA, the CDR3 is TGTGCCAGCAGCTTAGCGGGGACTAGCGTTTACACCGGGGAGCTGTTTTTT.

The CDR3 coding sequence is TGTGCCAGCAGCTTAGGGAGCGGGATGTCCTACGAGCAGTACTTC. This translates into CASSLGSGMSYEQYF. J is TRBJ2-7 and V is TRBV7-7; 7 bases match TRBD2. Unmatched junction bases numbered 4, after V lost 1 base and J lost 1 base. This CDR3 has 15 residues. Germline values: CDR1 SSHAT, CDR2 FNYEAQ (reference sequence).

The chain links TRBV6-1 to TRBJ1-6; 7 bases align to TRBD1. The CDR3 is made up of 15 amino acids. CDR1 and CDR2 from the germline V gene are MNHNS and SASEGT. V lost 0 bases to trimming and J lost 7 bases; unmatched junction nucleotides: 3. CDR3 nucleotide sequence: TGTGCCAGCAGTGAAGCGGGCAGGGGGAATTCACCCCTCCACTTT. This translates into CASSEAGRGNSPLHF.

The chain joins TRBV14 to TRBJ2-7; 7 nucleotides match TRBD2. This CDR3 has 15 residues. Germline trimming cut 0 bases from V and 0 bases from J; bases unmatched to any gene: 2. Germline V gene lookup returns CDR1 SGHDN and CDR2 FVKESK. The CDR3 is CASSQETSASYEQYF. In DNA, the CDR3 is TGTGCCAGCAGCCAAGAAACTAGCGCCTCCTACGAGCAGTACTTC.

The rearrangement uses TRBV2 and TRBJ1-2, with 9 nucleotides matching TRBD1. The CDR3 is 13 amino acids. Germline CDR1 SNHLY, CDR2 FYNNEI. The V gene end was trimmed by 8 bases and the J gene end by 6 bases; junction bases not matched to a gene: 7. Here the CDR3 DNA reads TGTGCCAGCCGTTGGGACAGGGACAATGGCTACACCTTC. This codes for CASRWDRDNGYTF.